This T cell receptor beta chain appears in the sequencing data of a study of cytomegalovirus exposure and HLA in healthy donors. General study points: Both high specificity and high sensitivity reportedly marked the classifier's diagnosis of cytomegalovirus status. Rare TCR sequences dominated, though some public TCRs recurred in many donors. The listing of 150 or so TCR beta chains classed them as cytomegalovirus-associated. A few CMV-associated chains were confirmed in vitro to be specific for CMV antigens.

CDR3 length: 14 amino acids. Germline CDR1 is MNHNS and CDR2 is SASEGT. With 4 bases removed from V and 5 bases from J, the gap between germline ends came to 11 bases. Comments on this clone: Antigen specificity is unknown.

Clones were sequenced by immunoSEQ multiplex PCR, and TCRdb holds only the in-frame ones, with some missing. The data show about 160,000 clones, 80% to 90% seen once. The sequence was obtained from a woman under 30 in good health and CMV-seronegative. The V call is TRBV6-1, the J call TRBJ1-4, with D perhaps TRBD1 (6 bases). Input material: PBMCs. CDR3 sequence: CASSAWQGNEKLFF. The DNA of the CDR3 is TGTGCCAGCAGTGCTTGGCAGGGGAATGAAAAACTGTTTTTT.